One sample yielded the 12 T cell receptor beta chains listed below, sequenced in a study of breast tumors, draining lymph nodes, adjacent tissues. Breast cancer patients provided tissue from their axillary draining lymph nodes. TCRdb reanalysed the multiplex PCR reads using MiXCR and keeps one entry per CDR3 protein. The table shows 250,000 or so distinct CDR3 sequences, with 30% to 35% occurring only once. Specimen: axillary lymph node tissue. The receptors here all came from a female donor with breast cancer. Some clones in this sample may be carry-over from other donors' samples.

At least ten counts were recorded for this clonotype. The CDR3 bases are TGTGCCATCAGTACCGGGACTAGCATAAACTACGAGCAGTACTTC. Amino acid sequence: CAISTGTSINYEQYF. The chain links TRBV10-3 to TRBJ2-7; TRBD2 agrees at 9 bases. CDR1 and CDR2 (germline): ENHRY, SYGVKD. The V segment lost 5 bases and the J segment 3 bases; nucleotides outside the gene matches: 8. The CDR3 sequence is 15 residues long.

This clonotype was observed many times. This rearrangement joins TRBV14 to TRBJ1-4; 9 positions match TRBD1. The CDR3 runs 18 residues. J gave up 8 bases and V 0 bases, and 13 bases lay outside the gene matches. Germline CDR1 is SGHDN and CDR2 is FVKESK. Here the CDR3 DNA reads TGTGCCAGCAGCCAAGAACGAATCGGGACAGGGAGAGAAGAAAAACTGTTTTTT. As protein: CASSQERIGTGREEKLFF.

The sample holds many counts of this clonotype. The chain is built from TRBV15 and TRBJ2-3; D remains unclear. The CDR3 runs 15 residues. Germline V gene sequence: CDR1 LNHNV, CDR2 YYDKDF (reference sequence). V lost 0 bases, J lost 0 bases, and 7 bases lay in between. DNA for the CDR3: TGTGCCACCAGCAGAGACCCCCGGAGCACAGATACGCAGTATTTT. Amino acid sequence: CATSRDPRSTDTQYF.

As to this clonotype: This may stem from a read error, because a much larger clone lies one nucleotide away. This rearrangement joins TRBV7-2 to TRBJ1-5; D uncertain. This CDR3 has 14 amino acids. CDR1 is SGHTA and CDR2 is FQGNSA in the germline V gene. The CDR3 here is CAGSPRFGNQPQHF. The CDR3 coding sequence is TGTGCCGGCAGCCCCCGGTTTGGCAATCAGCCCCAGCATTTT.

A note on this clonotype: Germline and junction disagree at one end, which may indicate a read error. This chain links TRBV5-6 with TRBJ1-4, with unresolved D. Germline assignment: CDR1 SGHDT and CDR2 YYEEEE. The CDR3 runs 15 residues. Here the CDR3 reads CASSLGSYSDEKLFF. The CDR3 coding sequence is TGTGCCAGCAGCTTAGGAAGTTACAGCGATGAAAAACTGTTCTTT.

This clonotype was found once. The gene calls are TRBV2 and TRBJ2-2; the D gene is possibly TRBD1 (6 bases). This CDR3 has 15 amino acids. The germline V and J ends were trimmed by 2 bases and 2 bases, with 9 bases remaining between them. Germline values: CDR1 SNHLY, CDR2 FYNNEI. The CDR3 loop reads CASSERTDNTGELFF. The CDR3 region has the DNA TGTGCCAGCAGTGAACGGACAGACAACACCGGGGAGCTGTTTTTT.

This clonotype was counted at least ten times. The chain recombines TRBV4-1 with TRBJ2-3; D ambiguous. The CDR3 sequence is 15 residues long. Looked up from germline, CDR1 is MGHRA and CDR2 is YSYEKL. V was trimmed by 0 bases and J by 2 bases, leaving 9 bases between them. This CDR3 reads CASSQDLGNTDTQYF. CDR3 coding DNA: TGCGCCAGCAGCCAAGATCTAGGGAACACAGATACGCAGTATTTT.

In this sample, this clonotype turned up many times. The chain has TRBV20-1 and TRBJ2-2, with D tentatively TRBD1 (6 bases). This CDR3 region has 13 residues. Trimming cost V 5 bases and J 4 bases, with 11 bases left between them. Germline CDR1 is DFQATT and CDR2 is SNEGSKA (reference sequence). As DNA, the CDR3 is TGCAGTGCTCCACGGACAGCCACCGGGGAGCTGTTTTTT. This codes for CSAPRTATGELFF.

This clonotype was seen at least ten times. The chain employs TRBV11-2 and TRBJ1-3, with a weak D call TRBD1 (6 bases). The CDR3 consists of 17 residues. The V end was cut by 5 bases, the J end by 0 bases, with 17 bases between. Germline loops: CDR1 SGHAT, CDR2 FQNNGV. CDR3 nucleotides: TGTGCCAGCAGCCCCCCCCCGAGGGGGACCTCTGGAAACACCATATATTTT. Amino acids: CASSPPPRGTSGNTIYF.

This clonotype occurred a few times. The rearrangement links TRBV4-1 to TRBJ2-1, with 10 bases matching TRBD2. Germline CDR1 is MGHRA and CDR2 is YSYEKL. J lost 10 bases, V lost 0 bases, and 9 bases had no gene match. The CDR3 contains 16 residues. Here the CDR3 DNA reads TGCGCCAGCAGCCAAGATGGGGGACTAGCGCTTGCCGAGCAGTTCTTC. Protein product: CASSQDGGLALAEQFF.

The chain has TRBV6-6 and TRBJ2-5; D possibly corresponds to TRBD1 (6 bases). V was clipped by 6 bases and J by 5 bases, with 16 bases between them. CDR3 size: 14 residues. Germline CDR1 and CDR2: MNHNY and SVGAGI (reference sequence). The CDR3 loop is CASRSEDSRETQYF. In nucleotides, the CDR3 is TGTGCCAGCAGATCCGAGGACAGCAGGGAGACCCAGTACTTC.

This clonotype was seen ten or more times. The chain carries TRBV7-2 and TRBJ2-1; D uncertain. This CDR3 contains 15 residues. Germline CDR1 SGHTA, CDR2 FQGNSA. V was pared by 0 bases and J by 2 bases, with 8 bases between. The CDR3 DNA reads TGTGCCAGCAGCTTAGCAAATGTCCCCTACAATGAGCAGTTCTTC. This gives the protein CASSLANVPYNEQFF.